The 9 T cell receptor beta chains listed next were all sequenced from one sample in a study of CD8 T cells in ankylosing spondylitis. The antigens these receptors bind are not known. TCRdb used MiXCR to reprocess the 5' RACE reads, holding one entry per CDR3 protein. The sample yields around 220,000 distinct CDR3 sequences, 18% seen once. Study-wide points: It appeared that ankylosing spondylitis blood was characterized by a TCR beta motif of 8 or 9 highly homologous variants.

Sequenced: blood, either unsorted or a sorted T cell fraction (not recorded which). These receptors all come from a male donor with ankylosing spondylitis.

This clonotype has only a few counts. At one end the junction does not follow the germline gene, possibly because of a read error. V usage is TRBV29-1 and J usage is TRBJ2-1, with D hard to call. Germline assignment: CDR1 SQVTM and CDR2 ANQGSEA. The CDR3 totals 11 residues. In nucleotides, the CDR3 is TGCAGCTTTGAAGGTGGGGATGAGCAGTTCTTC. It codes for CSFEGGDEQFF.

This clonotype was seen only a few times. The CDR3 sequence is CSAPGGAGGPDEQFF. CDR3 DNA sequence: TGCAGTGCTCCCGGGGGAGCGGGAGGGCCCGATGAGCAGTTCTTC. The chain is built from TRBV20-1 and TRBJ2-1, with TRBD2 matching 10 bases. The CDR3 spans 15 residues. The ends lost 5 bases at V and 8 bases at J; junction bases unmatched: 12. Germline V CDR1 and CDR2: DFQATT, SNEGSKA (reference sequence).

This clonotype appeared many times. V and J are TRBV29-1 and TRBJ1-1, with 8 bases lining up with TRBD1. Germline CDR1 is SQVTM and CDR2 is ANQGSEA. The CDR3 loop spans 17 amino acids. With 0 bases clipped from V and 5 bases from J, the junction kept 14 bases outside the gene matches. CDR3 DNA: TGCAGCGTTGAAGACCTTACCTCGGACAGGGTCCGAACTGAAGCTTTCTTT. This gives the protein CSVEDLTSDRVRTEAFF.

This clonotype was counted a few times. The V call is TRBV5-1, the J call TRBJ2-3; D possibly corresponds to TRBD2 (6 bases). The CDR3 covers 16 residues. The germline V gene has CDR1 SGHRS and CDR2 YFSETQ. V was clipped by 0 bases and J by 5 bases, with 16 bases between them. The DNA of the CDR3 is TGCGCCAGCAGCTTGGGTGGCGGGGAGCAGGTAGATACGCAGTATTTT. This codes for CASSLGGGEQVDTQYF.

This clonotype has only a few counts. The genes are TRBV9 and TRBJ2-7, with 10 bases matching TRBD2. The CDR3 covers 16 residues. The V gene end was trimmed by 6 bases and the J gene end by 5 bases; junction bases not matched to a gene: 14. Per germline, CDR1 SGDLS and CDR2 YYNGEE. The CDR3: CASTPGSGRASDEQYF. For the CDR3, the DNA is TGTGCCAGCACCCCAGGAAGCGGGAGGGCCAGTGACGAGCAGTACTTC.

This clonotype was found many times. V and J are TRBV20-1 and TRBJ1-1; the D is unclear. Germline CDR1 reads DFQATT; CDR2 reads SNEGSKA (reference sequence). CDR3 length equals 13 residues. V gave up 3 bases and J gave up 1 base, with 9 bases separating them. In nucleotides, the CDR3 is TGCAGTGCTAGGCCCCTCGGGAACACTGAAGCTTTCTTT. Residues: CSARPLGNTEAFF.

Ten or more counts support this clonotype. The gene calls are TRBV27 and TRBJ2-3; D gene unclear. Germline CDR1 is MNHEY and CDR2 is SMNVEV (reference sequence). The CDR3 loop spans 14 amino acids. V dropped 3 bases and J dropped 6 bases, with 13 bases sitting between them. The CDR3 loop reads CASSFDASPDTQYF. In DNA form, the CDR3 reads TGTGCCAGCAGTTTCGACGCCTCCCCGGATACGCAGTATTTT.

The sample holds a few counts of this clonotype. The gene calls are TRBV28 and TRBJ1-1; D call uncertain. The CDR3 has 13 amino acids. Trimming took 3 bases from V and 5 from J, leaving 10 bases between them. Per germline, CDR1 MDHEN and CDR2 SYDVKM. CDR3 in amino acids: CASSFSLRTEAFF. CDR3 in DNA: TGTGCCAGCAGTTTTTCTCTCCGGACTGAAGCTTTCTTT.

This clonotype was picked up a small number of times. The chain is built from TRBV10-3 and TRBJ1-2; perhaps TRBD1 as D (5 bases). Germline CDR1 ENHRY, CDR2 SYGVKD. V was cut by 4 bases and J by 2 bases, with 11 bases left in between. The CDR3 has 14 residues. CDR3: CAISGGDGNYGYTF. The CDR3, as DNA: TGTGCCATCAGTGGGGGGGACGGCAACTATGGCTACACCTTC.